This TCR beta chain was obtained from a study of human T cells and chemical hapten exposure. Trimming cost V 3 bases and J 1 base; bases outside gene matches: 5. There are 15 residues in the CDR3. Germline V gene data show CDR1 as DFQATT and CDR2 as SNEGSKA (reference sequence). Time point indicated: pre-sensitization, week 0. This sample's treatment: therapeutic diphenylcyclopropenone sensitization with weekly scalp DPC. Library preparation tagged each individual cDNA molecule with a unique molecular identifier. TCRdb fed the RACE reads into MiXCR, producing one record per CDR3 protein. The repertoire consists of about 77,000 distinct CDR3 sequences, with around 13% occurring once and the leading ten covering roughly 4.6%. This clonotype was found a few times. Antigen specificity is unknown. Broader study findings: Expanded TCRs clustered into significantly more large CDR3 similarity groups than controls, the analysis revealed.

This chain joins TRBV20-1 and TRBJ1-5; 8 bases are a match to TRBD1. This TCR was sampled from a woman in her 50s with alopecia areata. Some clones in this sample may be carry-over from other donors' samples. The material sequenced was whole blood, taken in connection with sensitization to the hapten diphenylcyclopropenone (DPC). CDR3 loop: CSASVSGGSNQPQHF. In DNA, the CDR3 is TGCAGTGCTAGCGTATCAGGGGGCAGCAATCAGCCCCAGCATTTT.